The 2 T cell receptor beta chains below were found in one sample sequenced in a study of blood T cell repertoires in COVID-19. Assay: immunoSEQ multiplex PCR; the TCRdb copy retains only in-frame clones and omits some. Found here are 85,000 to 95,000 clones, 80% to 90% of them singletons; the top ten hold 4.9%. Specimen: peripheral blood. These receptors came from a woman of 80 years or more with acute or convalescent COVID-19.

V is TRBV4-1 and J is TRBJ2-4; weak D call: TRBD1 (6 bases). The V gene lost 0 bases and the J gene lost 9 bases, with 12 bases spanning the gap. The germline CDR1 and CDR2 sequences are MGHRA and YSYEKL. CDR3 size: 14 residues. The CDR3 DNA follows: TGCGCCAGCAGCCAAGATTCCCAGGGGACCATTCAGTACTTC. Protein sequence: CASSQDSQGTIQYF.

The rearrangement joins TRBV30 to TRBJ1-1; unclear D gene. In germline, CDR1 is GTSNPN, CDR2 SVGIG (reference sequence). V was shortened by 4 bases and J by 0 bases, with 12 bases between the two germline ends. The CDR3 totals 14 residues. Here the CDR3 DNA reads TGTGCCTGGAATCGGGGAGGCATGAACACTGAAGCTTTCTTT. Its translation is CAWNRGGMNTEAFF.